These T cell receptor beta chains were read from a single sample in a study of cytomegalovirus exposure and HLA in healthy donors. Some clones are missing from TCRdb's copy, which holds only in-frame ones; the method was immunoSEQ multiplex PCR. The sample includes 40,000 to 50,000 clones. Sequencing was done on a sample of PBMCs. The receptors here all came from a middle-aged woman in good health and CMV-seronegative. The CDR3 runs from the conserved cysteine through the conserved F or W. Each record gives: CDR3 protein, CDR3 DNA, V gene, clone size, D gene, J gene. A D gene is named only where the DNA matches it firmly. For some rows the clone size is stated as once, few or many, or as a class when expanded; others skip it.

CDR3: CASSVASGSETQYF
DNA: TGTGCCAGCAGCGTAGCTAGCGGGAGTGAGACCCAGTACTTC
V: TRBV9
size: NA
D: TRBD2
J: TRBJ2-5

CDR3: CSVSGGRSWSGDTQYF
DNA: TGCAGCGTTTCCGGGGGACGTAGTTGGTCGGGAGATACGCAGTATTTT
V: TRBV29-1
size: NA
D: NA
J: TRBJ2-3

CDR3: CASKRTSGSTDTQYF
DNA: TGTGCCAGCAAGAGGACTAGCGGGAGCACAGATACGCAGTATTTT
V: TRBV2
size: NA
D: TRBD2
J: TRBJ2-3

CDR3: CASSLTGDNQPQHF
DNA: TGTGCCAGCAGCTTGACAGGGGACAATCAGCCCCAGCATTTT
V: TRBV7-8
size: NA
D: TRBD1
J: TRBJ1-5

CDR3: CATSLLGGGWEQFF
DNA: TGTGCCACCAGCCTCTTAGGGGGGGGGTGGGAGCAGTTCTTC
V: TRBV6-6
size: NA
D: NA
J: TRBJ2-1

CDR3: CASSYSGTSGGEGAYEQYF
DNA: TGTGCCAGTAGCTACTCAGGGACTAGCGGGGGGGAGGGGGCCTACGAGCAGTACTTC
V: TRBV19
size: NA
D: TRBD2
J: TRBJ2-7

CDR3: CASSEPGYGYTF
DNA: TGTGCCAGCAGCGAGCCAGGCTATGGCTACACCTTC
V: TRBV7-2
size: NA
D: NA
J: TRBJ1-2

CDR3: CASSLARGQGFAGEQYF
DNA: TGCGCCAGCAGCTTGGCCCGCGGACAGGGATTTGCGGGCGAGCAGTACTTC
V: TRBV5-1
size: NA
D: TRBD1
J: TRBJ2-7

CDR3: CASSFSSREKLFF
DNA: TGTGCCAGCAGTTTTTCATCCAGGGAAAAACTGTTTTTT
V: TRBV27
size: NA
D: NA
J: TRBJ1-4

CDR3: CASRRQGDTEAFF
DNA: TGTGCCAGCAGAAGGCAGGGGGACACTGAAGCTTTCTTT
V: TRBV6-1
size: NA
D: TRBD1
J: TRBJ1-1

CDR3: CASSLRGQSLSNQPQHF
DNA: TGTGCCAGCAGCCTCCGGGGACAGTCCCTTAGCAATCAGCCCCAGCATTTT
V: TRBV21-1
size: NA
D: NA
J: TRBJ1-5

CDR3: CASSGTDAYGYTF
DNA: TGTGCCAGCAGTGGAACAGACGCCTATGGCTACACCTTC
V: TRBV6-6
size: NA
D: NA
J: TRBJ1-2

CDR3: CATRTGYSNQPQHF
DNA: TGTGCCACTCGGACAGGGTATAGCAATCAGCCCCAGCATTTT
V: TRBV27
size: NA
D: TRBD1
J: TRBJ1-5

CDR3: CASSQDRLQPQHF
DNA: TGCGCCAGCAGCCAAGACAGGCTTCAGCCCCAGCATTTT
V: TRBV4-3
size: NA
D: NA
J: TRBJ1-5

CDR3: CASSPGGIQWEQYF
DNA: TGTGCCAGCAGCCCGGGGGGGATCCAGTGGGAGCAGTACTTC
V: TRBV2
size: NA
D: TRBD2
J: TRBJ2-7

CDR3: CASRGGRRNSYNEQFF
DNA: TGTGCCAGCAGGGGCGGACGGAGGAATTCCTACAATGAGCAGTTCTTC
V: TRBV11-2
size: NA
D: NA
J: TRBJ2-1

CDR3: CAWSHRGTSNQPQHF
DNA: TGTGCCTGGAGCCACAGGGGGACAAGCAATCAGCCCCAGCATTTT
V: TRBV30
size: NA
D: TRBD1
J: TRBJ1-5

CDR3: CSASGGVGYTF
DNA: TGCAGTGCTAGCGGGGGTGTAGGCTACACCTTC
V: TRBV20-1
size: NA
D: NA
J: TRBJ1-2

CDR3: CASSPRTSVNEQFF
DNA: TGTGCCAGCTCACCGAGGACTAGCGTCAATGAGCAGTTCTTC
V: TRBV18
size: medium-sized
D: TRBD2
J: TRBJ2-1

CDR3: CASSLMGYGTEAFF
DNA: TGTGCCAGCAGCTTAATGGGCTATGGCACTGAAGCTTTCTTT
V: TRBV7-9
size: NA
D: NA
J: TRBJ1-1

CDR3: CASSSRGRLAGGATTQYF
DNA: TGTGCCAGCAGCTCAAGAGGGAGACTAGCGGGGGGCGCGACTACGCAGTATTTT
V: TRBV13
size: NA
D: TRBD2
J: TRBJ2-3

CDR3: CASSLTGGNEQYF
DNA: TGTGCCAGCAGTCTGACAGGGGGGAACGAGCAGTACTTC
V: TRBV27
size: NA
D: TRBD1
J: TRBJ2-7

CDR3: CACLWDISSNTGELFF
DNA: TGTGCCTGTTTGTGGGACATCTCCTCGAACACCGGGGAGCTGTTTTTT
V: TRBV30
size: NA
D: NA
J: TRBJ2-2

CDR3: CASSYNGWGGYTEAFF
DNA: TGTGCCAGCAGTTACAACGGGTGGGGGGGGTACACTGAAGCTTTCTTT
V: TRBV6-6
size: NA
D: NA
J: TRBJ1-1

CDR3: CSAPPLAGAKDTQYF
DNA: TGCAGCGCCCCCCCTCTAGCGGGAGCAAAAGATACGCAGTATTTT
V: TRBV29-1
size: NA
D: TRBD2
J: TRBJ2-3